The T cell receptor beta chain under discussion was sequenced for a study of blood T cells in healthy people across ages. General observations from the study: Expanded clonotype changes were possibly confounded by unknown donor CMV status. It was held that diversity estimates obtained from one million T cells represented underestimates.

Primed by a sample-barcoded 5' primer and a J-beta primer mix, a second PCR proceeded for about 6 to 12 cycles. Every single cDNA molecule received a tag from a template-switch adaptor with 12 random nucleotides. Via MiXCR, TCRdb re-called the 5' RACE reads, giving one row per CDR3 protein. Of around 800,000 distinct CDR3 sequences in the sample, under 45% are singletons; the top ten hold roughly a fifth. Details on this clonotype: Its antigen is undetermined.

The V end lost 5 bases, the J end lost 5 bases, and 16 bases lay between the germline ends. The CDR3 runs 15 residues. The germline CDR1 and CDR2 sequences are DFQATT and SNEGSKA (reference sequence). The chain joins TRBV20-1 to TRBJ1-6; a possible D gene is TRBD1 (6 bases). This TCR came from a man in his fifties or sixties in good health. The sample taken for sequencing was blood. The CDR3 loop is CSAGAGAVNNSPLHF. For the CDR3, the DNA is TGCAGTGCTGGGGCAGGGGCTGTGAATAATTCACCCCTCCACTTT.